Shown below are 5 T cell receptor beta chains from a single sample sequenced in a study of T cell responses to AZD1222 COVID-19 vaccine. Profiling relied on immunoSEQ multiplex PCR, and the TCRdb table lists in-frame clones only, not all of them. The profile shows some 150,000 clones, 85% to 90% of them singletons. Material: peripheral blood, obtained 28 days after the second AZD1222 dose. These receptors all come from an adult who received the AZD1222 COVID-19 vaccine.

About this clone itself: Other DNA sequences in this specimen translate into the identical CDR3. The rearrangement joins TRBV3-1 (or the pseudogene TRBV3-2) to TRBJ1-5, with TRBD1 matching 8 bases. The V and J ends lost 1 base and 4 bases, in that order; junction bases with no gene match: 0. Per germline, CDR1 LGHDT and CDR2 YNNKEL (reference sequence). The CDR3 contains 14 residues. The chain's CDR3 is CASSQGTGNQPQHF. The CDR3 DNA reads TGTGCCAGCAGCCAAGGGACAGGGAATCAGCCCCAGCATTTT.

CDR3: CAISEVDKTGYEQYF. CDR3 in DNA: TGTGCCATCAGTGAGGTGGACAAAACGGGCTACGAGCAGTACTTC. V gene TRBV10-3 combines with J gene TRBJ2-7, with D possibly TRBD1 on 5 matching bases. The CDR3 runs to 15 residues. The germline V gene encodes CDR1 ENHRY and CDR2 SYGVKD. V dropped 2 bases and J dropped 3 bases, with 14 bases sitting between them.

The CDR3 sequence is CASSQKINSNQPQHF. The CDR3, as DNA: TGTGCCAGCTCACAAAAGATTAATAGCAATCAGCCCCAGCATTTT. This chain joins TRBV18 and TRBJ1-5; D not resolved. Per germline, CDR1 KGHSH and CDR2 LQKENI. With 4 bases removed from V and 0 bases from J, the gap between germline ends came to 10 bases. The CDR3 covers 15 residues.

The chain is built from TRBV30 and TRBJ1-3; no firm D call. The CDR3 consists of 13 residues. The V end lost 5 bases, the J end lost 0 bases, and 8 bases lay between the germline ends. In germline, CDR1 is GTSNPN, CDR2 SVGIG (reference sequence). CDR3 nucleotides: TGTGCCTGGTCGTGGAGCTCTGGAAACACCATATATTTT. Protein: CAWSWSSGNTIYF.

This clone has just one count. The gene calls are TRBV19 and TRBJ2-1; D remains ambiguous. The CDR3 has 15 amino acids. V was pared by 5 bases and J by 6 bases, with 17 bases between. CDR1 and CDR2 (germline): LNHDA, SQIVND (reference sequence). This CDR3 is CASSAASLSANEQFF. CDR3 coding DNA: TGTGCCAGTAGTGCGGCCAGCTTGAGCGCCAATGAGCAGTTCTTC. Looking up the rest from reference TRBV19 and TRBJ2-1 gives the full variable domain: DGGITQSPKYLFRKEGQNVTLSCEQNLNHDAMYWYRQDPGQGLRLIYYSQIVNDFQKGDIAEGYSVSREKKESFPLTVTSAQKNPTAFYLCASSAASLSANEQFFGPGTRLTVL.